The next 10 T cell receptor beta chains were all read from a single sample in a study of blood T cell repertoires in COVID-19. TCRdb's table, derived via immunoSEQ multiplex PCR, lists solely in-frame clones and lacks some. The sample carries tens of thousands of clones, roughly 88% recorded once. The source material was peripheral blood. These receptors originate from a man younger than 45 with acute or convalescent COVID-19.

This clone was picked up a small number of times. The chain is built from TRBV21-1 and TRBJ2-1; the table's D gene call, TRBD1, was not cross checked with the DNA. TRBV21-1 counts as a pseudogene. The CDR3 runs 15 residues. CDR3 DNA: TGTGCCAGCAGCAAAGTTACAGGGCTTAACAATGAGCAGTTCTTC. The encoded protein is CASSKVTGLNNEQFF.

The V gene is TRBV2, the J gene TRBJ1-1, with unresolved D. The germline V gene encodes CDR1 SNHLY and CDR2 FYNNEI. Trimming shortened V by 7 bases and J by 7 bases, and 10 bases separated the two germline ends. The CDR3 covers 11 residues. CDR3 in amino acids: CASILEIEAFF. DNA for the CDR3: TGTGCCAGCATACTGGAGATTGAAGCTTTCTTT.

This chain links TRBV5-6 with TRBJ2-5, with 8 bases fitting TRBD1. Germline CDR1 SGHDT, CDR2 YYEEEE. The trim removed 6 bases at V and 5 bases at J, leaving 12 bases unmatched. The CDR3 is 15 residues long. The CDR3 DNA follows: TGTGCCAGCAACCTCGGCAGGGGGCTTTTGGAGACCCAGTACTTC. The encoded protein is CASNLGRGLLETQYF. Full variable domain (outside the CDR3, taken from reference TRBV5-6 and TRBJ2-5): DAGVTQSPTHLIKTRGQQVTLRCSPKSGHDTVSWYQQALGQGPQFIFQYYEEEERQRGNFPDRFSGHQFPNYSSELNVNALLLGDSALYLCASNLGRGLLETQYFGPGTRLLVL.

The chain combines TRBV6-6 with TRBJ1-1; D unresolved. Germline assignment: CDR1 MNHNY and CDR2 SVGAGI (reference sequence). The CDR3 is 13 amino acids. The V end lost 2 bases, the J end lost 7 bases, and 11 bases lay between the germline ends. CDR3 coding DNA: TGTGCCAGCAGTTACGGGCAGAGAATTGAAGCTTTCTTT. This gives the protein CASSYGQRIEAFF.

The chain uses TRBV7-2 and TRBJ2-1; no clear D gene. The CDR3 extends over 12 amino acids. Trimming removed 5 bases from V and 4 bases from J, with 6 bases in between. The germline CDR1 and CDR2 sequences are SGHTA and FQGNSA. CDR3 sequence: CASSLYYNEQFF. The CDR3 region has the DNA TGTGCCAGCAGCCTTTATTACAATGAGCAGTTCTTC.

Regarding this clone: Other DNA sequences in the sample encode the same CDR3. The CDR3 sequence is CASSLGQGYNEQFF. In nucleotides, the CDR3 is TGCGCCAGCAGCTTGGGACAGGGGTACAATGAGCAGTTCTTC. The rearrangement uses TRBV5-1 and TRBJ2-1, with 8 positions matching TRBD1. Germline lookup yields CDR1 SGHRS and CDR2 YFSETQ. V lost 0 bases, J lost 4 bases, and 0 bases stayed unmatched. This CDR3 has 14 amino acids.

V is TRBV12-3 or TRBV12-4 and J is TRBJ1-1; D perhaps matches TRBD1 (5 bases). Trimming removed 3 bases at V and 3 bases at J, with 8 bases between. The CDR3 has 13 amino acids. This chain's CDR3 is CASSLVGDTEAFF. The CDR3 DNA reads as TGTGCCAGCAGTTTGGTAGGGGACACTGAAGCTTTCTTT.

The gene calls are TRBV6-6 and TRBJ1-6; 7 positions match TRBD1. The CDR3 totals 15 residues. CDR1 and CDR2 (germline): MNHNY, SVGAGI (reference sequence). After removal of 5 bases from V and 6 bases from J, the junction contained 7 bases not matched to a gene. The CDR3 loop reads CASSLEGALNSPLHF. CDR3 in DNA: TGTGCCAGCAGTCTTGAGGGGGCACTTAATTCACCCCTCCACTTT.

The chain links TRBV27 to TRBJ1-2, with D possibly being TRBD1 (6 bases). Per the germline V gene, CDR1 is MNHEY and CDR2 is SMNVEV (reference sequence). This CDR3 is 17 amino acids long. Trimming left V 1 base short and J 2 bases short, with 17 bases between. CDR3 bases: TGTGCCAGCAGTTTATTCCCACCACAGGGCCGAAACTATGGCTACACCTTC. This gives the protein CASSLFPPQGRNYGYTF.

The V and J genes are TRBV27 and TRBJ1-2; 8 nucleotides align to TRBD1. J gave up 8 bases and V 7 bases, and 9 bases lay outside the gene matches. This CDR3 is built from 13 residues. Germline V gives CDR1 MNHEY, CDR2 SMNVEV (reference sequence). The CDR3 protein is CASNPGQGQGYTF. For the CDR3, the DNA is TGTGCCAGCAACCCCGGACAGGGCCAAGGCTACACCTTC.